This TCR beta chain comes out of a study of blood T cells in healthy people across ages. With 7 bases clipped from V and 4 bases from J, the junction kept 11 bases outside the gene matches. The CDR3 contains 15 residues. Germline CDR1 reads MNHEY; CDR2 reads SVGEGT. Study-level results: CMV status of donors was not determined, possibly confounding expanded clonotype changes. Roughly linearly, TCR beta diversity per million T cells fell as age increased.

Using a J-beta primer mix together with a sample-barcoded 5' primer, a second PCR was run for roughly 6 to 12 cycles. The yield of each sample was at least 2.5 million CDR3-containing paired-end reads. MiXCR, run by TCRdb on the 5' RACE reads, gives a single entry per CDR3 protein. Of about 1.4 million distinct CDR3 sequences in the sample, roughly 64% are singletons; the top ten hold 6.5% to 8.5%. Concerning this clonotype: Its specificity is unknown.

The sequence was collected from a man in his late teens or twenties in good health. Sequenced input: blood. V is TRBV6-2 or TRBV6-3 and J is TRBJ1-2, with 8 nucleotides matching TRBD1. The CDR3, as DNA: TGTGCCAGCAAGTCCGATCTGGGACAGGCCTATGGCTACACCTTC. Protein sequence: CASKSDLGQAYGYTF.